This TCR beta chain was sequenced in a study of T cell responses to AZD1222 COVID-19 vaccine. Study-level findings and limits: After the peak T cell response, and only then, were repertoires sampled. At baseline, just a handful of AZD1222 recipients tested seropositive. Breadth and depth of Spike-specific TCRs rose after two AZD1222 doses.

Profiling relied on immunoSEQ multiplex PCR, and the TCRdb table lists in-frame clones only, not all of them. The repertoire holds 75,000 to 85,000 clones, about nine tenths seen once, with approximately 1.4% in the top ten. The length of the CDR3 is 18 residues. Trimming shortened V by 0 bases and J by 0 bases, and 14 bases separated the two germline ends. Germline CDR1 is SGHVS and CDR2 is FNYEAQ. Notes on this clone: Its antigen remains unknown.

The sequence came from an adult who received the AZD1222 COVID-19 vaccine. Here the sequenced sample was peripheral blood, taken 28 days after the second AZD1222 dose. The chain is built from TRBV7-6 and TRBJ1-4; D perhaps matches TRBD1 (5 bases). The chain's CDR3 is CASSLASKETATNEKLFF. The CDR3 region has the DNA TGTGCCAGCAGCTTAGCGTCGAAGGAGACAGCAACTAATGAAAAACTGTTTTTT.